The 9 T cell receptor beta chains presented below share a single source sample, sequenced in a study of monozygotic twins with inflammatory bowel disease. TCRdb re-called the 5' RACE reads and gives one entry per CDR3 protein, without DNA. Here the sample table reports 150,000 or so distinct CDR3 sequences. Specimen: blood. Every receptor here comes from a human donor with ulcerative colitis or Crohn's disease, or a healthy co-twin of an affected twin (not recorded which).

The V call is TRBV29-1, the J call TRBJ2-5; as DNA is missing, the TRBD2 call by TCRdb cannot be tested. This CDR3 has 15 amino acids. Per germline, CDR1 SQVTM and CDR2 ANQGSEA. The CDR3: CSVTSSASYQETQYF.

The chain has TRBV5-4 and TRBJ1-2; TCRdb designates TRBD1, a call that cannot be tested without DNA. The CDR3 extends over 15 amino acids. Germline loops: CDR1 SGHNT, CDR2 YYREEE (reference sequence). The CDR3 loop reads CASSVGAGGLDGYTF. Filled out from reference TRBV5-4 and TRBJ1-2, the complete variable domain reads ETGVTQSPTHLIKTRGQQVTLRCSSQSGHNTVSWYQQALGQGPQFIFQYYREEENGRGNFPPRFSGLQFPNYSSELNVNALELDDSALYLCASSVGAGGLDGYTFGSGTRLTVV.

This chain links TRBV4-3 with TRBJ1-1. Germline loops: CDR1 LGHNA, CDR2 YSLEER. CDR3 size: 16 residues. CDR3 protein: CASSHTRKGSNTEAFF.

The V gene is TRBV7-2, the J gene TRBJ2-5; TCRdb's D call, TRBD2, is unchecked because there is no DNA. This CDR3 spans 15 amino acids. Germline CDR1 reads SGHTA; CDR2 reads FQGNSA. This CDR3 is CASSLRWEGRETQYF.

The chain is built from TRBV28 and TRBJ2-7; TCRdb proposes TRBD1, but this gene call is untestable without DNA. The CDR3 runs to 12 residues. From germline, CDR1 is MDHEN and CDR2 SYDVKM. This chain's CDR3 is CASSSPGGGQYF.

V and J are TRBV20-1 and TRBJ2-5. This CDR3 has 12 amino acids. CDR1 and CDR2 from the germline V gene are DFQATT and SNEGSKA (reference sequence). CDR3 amino acids: CSASLDQETQYF.

V and J are TRBV5-4 and TRBJ2-3; TCRdb lists TRBD2, though no DNA is available to test this call. This CDR3 is 15 amino acids long. Germline lookup yields CDR1 SGHNT and CDR2 YYREEE (reference sequence). The CDR3 is CASSPSGRVTDTQYF.

The V and J genes are TRBV29-1 and TRBJ2-3. From germline, CDR1 is SQVTM and CDR2 ANQGSEA. This CDR3 is 13 amino acids long. Here the CDR3 reads CSVVRQLTDTQYF.

The V gene is TRBV5-1, the J gene TRBJ1-5; the TCRdb call, TRBD1, lacks DNA for checking. The CDR3 is 16 amino acids. The germline gives CDR1 SGHRS, CDR2 YFSETQ. This CDR3 is CASSVGQGGSNQPQHF.